A single TCR beta chain is shown here with its context. Its antigen is currently unknown. Clones were sequenced by immunoSEQ multiplex PCR, and TCRdb holds only the in-frame ones, with some missing. The sample includes 150,000 to 200,000 clones, 85% to 90% seen only once; the top ten take roughly 1.3%. The data belong to a study of cytomegalovirus exposure and HLA in healthy donors. With V trimmed by 6 bases and J by 5 bases, 11 bases remained unmatched. In germline, CDR1 is MNHEY, CDR2 SVGAGI. The CDR3 is made up of 15 amino acids. Study conclusions and caveats: In vitro checks showed that a few CMV-associated chains really do target CMV antigens. Whilst most TCR sequences proved rare, a subset of public TCRs occurred across many donors. Cytomegalovirus-associated TCR beta chains were listed, numbering more than 150.

The V call is TRBV6-5, the J call TRBJ2-3; 7 positions match TRBD2. The sample comprised PBMCs. The sequence was collected from a woman aged 25 to 45 in good health and CMV-seronegative. CDR3 sequence: CASSLGRGVGDTQYF. Written as DNA, the CDR3 is TGTGCCAGCAGCTTGGGGAGGGGCGTGGGAGATACGCAGTATTTT.